The clone carrying this TCR beta chain has just a few counts. Its antigen remains unidentified. The data were taken from a study of beta chain features in type 1 diabetes. Overall study results and limits: Here, the possible influence of HLA type (on TCRB rearrangement) remained unresolved. Shortening that was moderate but significant affected the TCRB CDR3s of Type 1 diabetes patients in all four CD4+ subsets.

Sequenced material consisted of expressed TCRB transcripts (all of the isolated RNA was reverse transcribed). Using immunoSEQ multiplex PCR, the repertoire was profiled, and TCRdb retains in-frame clones only, with some absent. The profile covers around 710,000 clones, with over 10% appearing a single time and more than 0.1% taken by the ten largest. Purity (above 98%) was reached by all sorted populations. This CDR3 is built from 11 residues. Germline-derived CDR1 and CDR2 are SNHLY and FYNNEI. The ends were cut back, 8 bases at V and 1 base at J, with 4 bases in the middle. The sequenced sample was naive CD4+ T cells from blood. The chain employs TRBV2 and TRBJ2-3; D uncertain. This receptor was taken from a man between 25 and 39 years old with type 1 diabetes. This CDR3 reads CASAGTDTQYF. The CDR3 region has the DNA TGTGCCAGCGCCGGCACAGATACGCAGTATTTT.